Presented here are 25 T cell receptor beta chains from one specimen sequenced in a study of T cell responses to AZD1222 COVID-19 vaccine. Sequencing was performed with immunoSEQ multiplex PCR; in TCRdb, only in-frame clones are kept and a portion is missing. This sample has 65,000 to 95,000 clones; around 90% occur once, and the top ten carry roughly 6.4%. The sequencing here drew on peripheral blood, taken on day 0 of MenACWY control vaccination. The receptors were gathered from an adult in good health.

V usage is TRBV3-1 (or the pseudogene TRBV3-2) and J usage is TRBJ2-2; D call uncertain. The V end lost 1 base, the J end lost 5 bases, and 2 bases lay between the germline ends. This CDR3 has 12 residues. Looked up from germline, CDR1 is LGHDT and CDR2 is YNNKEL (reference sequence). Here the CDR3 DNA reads TGTGCCAGCAGCCAAGTAACCGGGGAGCTGTTTTTT. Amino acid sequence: CASSQVTGELFF.

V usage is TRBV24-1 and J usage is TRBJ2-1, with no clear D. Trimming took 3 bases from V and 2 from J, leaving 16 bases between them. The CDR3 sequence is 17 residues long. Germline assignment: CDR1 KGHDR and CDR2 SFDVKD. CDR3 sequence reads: CATSDESTQRTYNEQFF. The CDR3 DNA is TGTGCCACCAGTGATGAGTCTACCCAACGCACCTACAATGAGCAGTTCTTC.

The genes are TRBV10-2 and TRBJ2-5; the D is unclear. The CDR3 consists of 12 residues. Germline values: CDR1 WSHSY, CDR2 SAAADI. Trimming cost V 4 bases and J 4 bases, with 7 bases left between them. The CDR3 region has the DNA TGCGCCAGCAGTGGGATAAGAGAGACCCAGTACTTC. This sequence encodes CASSGIRETQYF.

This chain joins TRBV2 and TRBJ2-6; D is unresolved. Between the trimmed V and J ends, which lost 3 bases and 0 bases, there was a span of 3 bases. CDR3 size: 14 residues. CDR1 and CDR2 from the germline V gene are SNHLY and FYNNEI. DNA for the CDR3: TGTGCCAGCAGTGAGCGCTCTGGGGCCAACGTCCTGACTTTC. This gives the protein CASSERSGANVLTF.

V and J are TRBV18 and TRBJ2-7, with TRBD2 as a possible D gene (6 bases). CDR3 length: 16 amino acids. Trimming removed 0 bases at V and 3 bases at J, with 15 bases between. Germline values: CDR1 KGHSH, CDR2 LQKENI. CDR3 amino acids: CASSPPTSRGSYEQYF. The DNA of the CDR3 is TGTGCCAGCTCACCACCGACTAGTCGGGGGAGCTACGAGCAGTACTTC.

The CDR3 here is CASSLDSSGANVLTF. The CDR3 DNA sequence: TGTGCCAGCAGCTTAGATAGCTCTGGGGCCAACGTCCTGACTTTC. The V gene is TRBV11-2, the J gene TRBJ2-6; unclear D gene. The germline V and J ends were trimmed by 0 bases and 0 bases, with 3 bases remaining between them. The CDR3 spans 15 residues. Per the germline V gene, CDR1 is SGHAT and CDR2 is FQNNGV.

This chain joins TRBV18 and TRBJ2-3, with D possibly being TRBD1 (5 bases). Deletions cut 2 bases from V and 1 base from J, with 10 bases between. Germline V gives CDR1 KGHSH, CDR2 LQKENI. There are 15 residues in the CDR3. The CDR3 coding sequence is TGTGCCAGCTCACCAGACAGACAACGCACAGATACGCAGTATTTT. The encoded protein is CASSPDRQRTDTQYF.

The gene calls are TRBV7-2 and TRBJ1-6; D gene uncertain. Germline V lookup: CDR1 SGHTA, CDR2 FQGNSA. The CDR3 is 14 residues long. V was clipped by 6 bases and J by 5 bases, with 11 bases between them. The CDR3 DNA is TGTGCCAGCAGTTGGAGACGGGATAATTCACCCCTCCACTTT. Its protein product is CASSWRRDNSPLHF.

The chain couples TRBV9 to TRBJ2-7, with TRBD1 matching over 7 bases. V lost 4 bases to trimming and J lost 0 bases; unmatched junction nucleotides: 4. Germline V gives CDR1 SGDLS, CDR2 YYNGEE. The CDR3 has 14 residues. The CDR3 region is CASSLQGSSYEQYF. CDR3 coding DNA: TGTGCCAGCAGCTTACAGGGGAGCTCCTACGAGCAGTACTTC.

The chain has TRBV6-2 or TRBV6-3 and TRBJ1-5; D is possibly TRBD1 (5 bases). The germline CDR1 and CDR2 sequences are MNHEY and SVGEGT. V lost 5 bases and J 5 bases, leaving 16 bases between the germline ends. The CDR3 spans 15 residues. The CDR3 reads CASSDPAGPDQPQHF. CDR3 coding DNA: TGTGCCAGCAGTGACCCGGCAGGGCCGGATCAGCCCCAGCATTTT.

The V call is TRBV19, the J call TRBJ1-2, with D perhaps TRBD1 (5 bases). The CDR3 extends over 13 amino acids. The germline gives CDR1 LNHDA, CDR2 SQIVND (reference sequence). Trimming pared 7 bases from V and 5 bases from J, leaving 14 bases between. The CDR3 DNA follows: TGTGCCAGTAAGACAGACGATTCTTATGGCTACACCTTC. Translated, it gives CASKTDDSYGYTF.

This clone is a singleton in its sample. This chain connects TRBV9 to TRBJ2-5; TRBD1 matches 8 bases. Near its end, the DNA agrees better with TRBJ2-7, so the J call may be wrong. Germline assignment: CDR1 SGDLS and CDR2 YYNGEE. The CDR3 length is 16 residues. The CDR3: CASSVAATGGPYEQYF. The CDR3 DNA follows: TGTGCCAGCAGCGTAGCAGCTACAGGGGGGCCCTACGAGCAGTACTTC.

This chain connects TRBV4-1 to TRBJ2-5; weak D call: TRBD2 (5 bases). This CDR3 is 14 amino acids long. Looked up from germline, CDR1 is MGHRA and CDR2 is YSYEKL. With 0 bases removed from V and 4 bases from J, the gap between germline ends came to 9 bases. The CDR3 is CASSQDQRGETQYF. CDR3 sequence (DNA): TGCGCCAGCAGCCAAGATCAACGGGGAGAGACCCAGTACTTC.

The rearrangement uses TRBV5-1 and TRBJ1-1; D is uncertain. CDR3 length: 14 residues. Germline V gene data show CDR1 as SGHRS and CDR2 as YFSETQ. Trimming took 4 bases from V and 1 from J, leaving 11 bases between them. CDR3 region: CASSLSLGNTEAFF. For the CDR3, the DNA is TGCGCCAGCAGCCTATCTTTGGGGAACACTGAAGCTTTCTTT.

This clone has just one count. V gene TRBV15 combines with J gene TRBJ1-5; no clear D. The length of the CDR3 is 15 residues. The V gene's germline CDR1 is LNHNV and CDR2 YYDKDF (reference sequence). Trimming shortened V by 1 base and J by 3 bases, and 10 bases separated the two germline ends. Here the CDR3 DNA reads TGTGCCACCAGCAGAGCCCGGGAGTTCAATCAGCCCCAGCATTTT. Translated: CATSRAREFNQPQHF.

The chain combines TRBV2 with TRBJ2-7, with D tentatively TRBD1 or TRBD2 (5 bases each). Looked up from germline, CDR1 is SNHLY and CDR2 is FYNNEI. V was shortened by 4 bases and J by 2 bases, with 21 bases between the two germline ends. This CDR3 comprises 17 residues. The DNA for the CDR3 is TGTGCCAGCAGTGTGATTCCTCTTGGGACCGCCGCCTACGAGCAGTACTTC. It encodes CASSVIPLGTAAYEQYF.

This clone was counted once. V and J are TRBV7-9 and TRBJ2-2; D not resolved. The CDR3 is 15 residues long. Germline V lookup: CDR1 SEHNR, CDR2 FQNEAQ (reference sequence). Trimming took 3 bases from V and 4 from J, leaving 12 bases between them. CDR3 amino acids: CASSLGPGGTGELFF. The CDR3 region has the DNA TGTGCCAGCAGCTTGGGTCCGGGCGGCACCGGGGAGCTGTTTTTT.

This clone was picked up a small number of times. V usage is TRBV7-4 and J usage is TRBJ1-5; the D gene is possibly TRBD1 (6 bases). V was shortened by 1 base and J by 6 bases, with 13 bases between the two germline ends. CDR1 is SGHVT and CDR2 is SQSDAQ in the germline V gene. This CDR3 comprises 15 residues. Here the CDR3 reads CASSLVWGAAQPQHF. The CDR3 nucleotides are TGTGCCAGCAGCTTAGTTTGGGGGGCGGCTCAGCCCCAGCATTTT. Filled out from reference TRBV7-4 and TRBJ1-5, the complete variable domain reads GAGVSQSPRYKVAKRGRDVALRCDSISGHVTLYWYRQTLGQGSEVLTYSQSDAQRDKSGRPSGRFSAERPERSVSTLKIQRTEQGDSAVYLCASSLVWGAAQPQHFGDGTRLSIL.

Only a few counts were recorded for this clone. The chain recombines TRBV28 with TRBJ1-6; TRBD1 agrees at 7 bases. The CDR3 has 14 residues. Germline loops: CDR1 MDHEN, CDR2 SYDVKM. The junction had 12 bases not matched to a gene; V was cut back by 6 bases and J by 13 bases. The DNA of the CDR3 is TGTGCCAGCAGCGTAGACAGGGCGCGGGCGCCCCTCCACTTT. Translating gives CASSVDRARAPLHF.

CDR3 region: CASSGDYGYTF. The CDR3 nucleotides are TGTGCCAGCAGCGGGGACTATGGCTACACCTTC. The rearrangement joins TRBV25-1 to TRBJ1-2; D call uncertain. The CDR3 covers 11 residues. The ends were cut back, 6 bases at V and 3 bases at J, with 5 bases in the middle. The germline V gene encodes CDR1 MGHDK and CDR2 SYGVNS.

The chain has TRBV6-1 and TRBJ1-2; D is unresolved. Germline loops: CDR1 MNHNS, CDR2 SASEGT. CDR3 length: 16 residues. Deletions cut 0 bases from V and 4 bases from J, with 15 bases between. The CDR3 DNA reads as TGTGCCAGCAGTGAAGCCTCGGAGGCACCAGGCTATGGCTACACCTTC. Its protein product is CASSEASEAPGYGYTF.

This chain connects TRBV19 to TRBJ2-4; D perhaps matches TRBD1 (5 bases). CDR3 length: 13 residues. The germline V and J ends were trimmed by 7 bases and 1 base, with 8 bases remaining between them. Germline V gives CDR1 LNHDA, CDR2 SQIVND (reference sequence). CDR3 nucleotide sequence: TGTGCCAGTAAAGACAGTGCCAAAAACATTCAGTACTTC. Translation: CASKDSAKNIQYF.

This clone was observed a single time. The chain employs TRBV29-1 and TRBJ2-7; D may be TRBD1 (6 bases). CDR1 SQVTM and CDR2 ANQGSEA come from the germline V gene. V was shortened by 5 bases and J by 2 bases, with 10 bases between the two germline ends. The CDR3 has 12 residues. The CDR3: CSVRDKAYEQYF. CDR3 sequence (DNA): TGCAGCGTTCGGGACAAAGCCTACGAGCAGTACTTC.

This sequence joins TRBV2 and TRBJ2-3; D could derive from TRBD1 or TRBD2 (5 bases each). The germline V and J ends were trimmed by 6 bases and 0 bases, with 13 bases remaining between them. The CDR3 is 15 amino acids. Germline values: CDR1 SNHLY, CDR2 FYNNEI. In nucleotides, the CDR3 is TGTGCCAGCAGCCGGGACGGAACTAGCACAGATACGCAGTATTTT. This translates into CASSRDGTSTDTQYF.

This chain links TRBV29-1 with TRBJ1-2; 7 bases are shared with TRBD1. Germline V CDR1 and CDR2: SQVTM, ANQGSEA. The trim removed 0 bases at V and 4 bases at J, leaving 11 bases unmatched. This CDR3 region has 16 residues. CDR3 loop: CSVEDLGAGGSYGYTF. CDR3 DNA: TGCAGCGTTGAAGATCTGGGGGCAGGGGGAAGCTATGGCTACACCTTC.